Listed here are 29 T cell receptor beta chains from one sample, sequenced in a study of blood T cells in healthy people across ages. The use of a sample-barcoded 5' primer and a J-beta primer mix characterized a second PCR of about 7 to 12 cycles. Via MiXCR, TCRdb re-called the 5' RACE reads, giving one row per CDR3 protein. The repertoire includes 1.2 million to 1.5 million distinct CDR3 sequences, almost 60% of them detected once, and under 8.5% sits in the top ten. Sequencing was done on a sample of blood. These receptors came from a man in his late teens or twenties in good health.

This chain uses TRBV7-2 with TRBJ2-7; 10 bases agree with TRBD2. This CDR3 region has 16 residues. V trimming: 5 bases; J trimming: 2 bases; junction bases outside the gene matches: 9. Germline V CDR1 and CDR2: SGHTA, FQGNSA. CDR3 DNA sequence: TGTGCCAGCAGCCTCGGCAGCGGGGGGGTAACCTACGAGCAGTACTTC. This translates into CASSLGSGGVTYEQYF.

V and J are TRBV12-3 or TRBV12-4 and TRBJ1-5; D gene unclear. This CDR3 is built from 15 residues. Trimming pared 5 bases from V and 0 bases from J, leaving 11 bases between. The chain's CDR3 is CASSRQRNSNQPQHF. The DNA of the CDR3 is TGTGCCAGCAGTCGGCAGAGGAATAGCAATCAGCCCCAGCATTTT.

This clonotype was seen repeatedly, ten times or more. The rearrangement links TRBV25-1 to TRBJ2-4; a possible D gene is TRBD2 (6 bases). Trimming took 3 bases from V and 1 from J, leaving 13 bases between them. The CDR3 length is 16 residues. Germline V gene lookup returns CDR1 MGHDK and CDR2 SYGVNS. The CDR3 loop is CASSDGGSEAKNIQYF. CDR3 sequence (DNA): TGTGCCAGCAGTGACGGAGGGAGTGAGGCCAAAAACATTCAGTACTTC.

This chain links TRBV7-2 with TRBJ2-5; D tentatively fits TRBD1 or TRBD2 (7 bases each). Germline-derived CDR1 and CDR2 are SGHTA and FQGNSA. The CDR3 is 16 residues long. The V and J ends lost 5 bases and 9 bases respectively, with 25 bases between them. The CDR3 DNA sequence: TGTGCCAGCAGCCCAACCGAGACAGGGAGGGGTCAGCCCCAGTACTTC. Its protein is CASSPTETGRGQPQYF.

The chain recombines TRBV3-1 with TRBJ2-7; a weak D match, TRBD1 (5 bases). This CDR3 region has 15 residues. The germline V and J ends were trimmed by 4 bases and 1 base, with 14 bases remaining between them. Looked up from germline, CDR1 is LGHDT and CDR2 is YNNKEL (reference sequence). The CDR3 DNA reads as TGTGCCAGCAGCCCCGACAGTTCTTCTTCCTACGAGCAGTACTTC. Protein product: CASSPDSSSSYEQYF.

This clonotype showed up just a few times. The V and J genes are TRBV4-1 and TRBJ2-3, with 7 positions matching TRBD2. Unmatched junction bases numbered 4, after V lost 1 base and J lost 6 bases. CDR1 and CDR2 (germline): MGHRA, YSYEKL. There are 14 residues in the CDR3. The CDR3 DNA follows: TGCGCCAGCAGCCAAGCCATGGGGGGGGATACGCAGTATTTT. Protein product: CASSQAMGGDTQYF.

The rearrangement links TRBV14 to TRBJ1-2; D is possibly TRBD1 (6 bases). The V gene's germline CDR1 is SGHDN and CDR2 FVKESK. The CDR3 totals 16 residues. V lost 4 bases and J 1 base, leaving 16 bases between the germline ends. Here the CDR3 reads CASSPDRTFFNYGYTF. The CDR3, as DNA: TGTGCCAGCAGCCCCGACAGGACCTTCTTTAACTATGGCTACACCTTC.

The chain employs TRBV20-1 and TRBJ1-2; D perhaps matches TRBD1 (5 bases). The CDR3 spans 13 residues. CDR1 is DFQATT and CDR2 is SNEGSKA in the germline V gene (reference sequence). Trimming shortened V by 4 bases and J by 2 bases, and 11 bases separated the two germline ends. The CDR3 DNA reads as TGCAGTGCTACCGGGACTGAGAACTATGGCTACACCTTC. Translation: CSATGTENYGYTF.

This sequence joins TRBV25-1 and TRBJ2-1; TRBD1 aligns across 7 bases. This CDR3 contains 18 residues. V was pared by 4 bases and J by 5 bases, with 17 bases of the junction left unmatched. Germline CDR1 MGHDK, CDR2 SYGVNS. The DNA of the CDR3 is TGTGCCAGCAGTGGACCAGGATTAGACAGGGTGGCCAACAATGAGCAGTTCTTC. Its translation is CASSGPGLDRVANNEQFF.

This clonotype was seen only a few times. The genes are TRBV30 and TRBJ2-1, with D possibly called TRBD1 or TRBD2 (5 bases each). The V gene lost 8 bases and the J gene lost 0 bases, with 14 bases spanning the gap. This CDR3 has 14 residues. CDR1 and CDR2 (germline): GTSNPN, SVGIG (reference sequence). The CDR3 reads CAGNSDSSYNEQFF. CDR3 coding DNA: TGTGCCGGCAATAGCGACAGCTCCTACAATGAGCAGTTCTTC.

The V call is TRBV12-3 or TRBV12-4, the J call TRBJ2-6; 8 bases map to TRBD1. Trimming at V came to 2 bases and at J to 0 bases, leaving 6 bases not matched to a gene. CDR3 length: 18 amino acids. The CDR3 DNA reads TGTGCCAGCAGTTTACGACAGGGGCACATCTCTGGGGCCAACGTCCTGACTTTC. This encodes CASSLRQGHISGANVLTF.

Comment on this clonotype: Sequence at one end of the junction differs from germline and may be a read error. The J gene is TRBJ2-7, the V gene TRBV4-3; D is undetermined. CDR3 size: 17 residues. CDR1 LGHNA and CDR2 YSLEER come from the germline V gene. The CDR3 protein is CASSQGRTRTTFDERYF. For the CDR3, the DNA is TGCGCCAGCAGCCAAGGACGGACCCGTACCACGTTCGACGAGCGGTACTTC.

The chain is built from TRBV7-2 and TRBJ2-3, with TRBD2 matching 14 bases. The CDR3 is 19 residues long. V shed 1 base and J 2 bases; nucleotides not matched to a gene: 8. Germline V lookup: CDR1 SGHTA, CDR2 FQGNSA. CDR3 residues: CASSLEWLGLAGATDTQYF. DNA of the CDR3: TGTGCCAGCAGCTTAGAATGGCTGGGACTAGCGGGAGCCACAGATACGCAGTATTTT.

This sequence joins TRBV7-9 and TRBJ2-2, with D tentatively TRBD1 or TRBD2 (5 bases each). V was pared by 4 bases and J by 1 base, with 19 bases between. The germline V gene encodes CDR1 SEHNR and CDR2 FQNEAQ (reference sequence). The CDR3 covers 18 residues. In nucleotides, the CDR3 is TGTGCCAGCAGCTCCCTCGTAACCCAGAGGGGGAACACCGGGGAGCTGTTTTTT. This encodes CASSSLVTQRGNTGELFF. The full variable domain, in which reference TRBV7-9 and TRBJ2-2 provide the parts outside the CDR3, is DTGVSQNPRHKITKRGQNVTFRCDPISEHNRLYWYRQTLGQGPEFLTYFQNEAQLEKSRLLSDRFSAERPKGSFSTLEIQRTEQGDSAMYLCASSSLVTQRGNTGELFFGEGSRLTVL.

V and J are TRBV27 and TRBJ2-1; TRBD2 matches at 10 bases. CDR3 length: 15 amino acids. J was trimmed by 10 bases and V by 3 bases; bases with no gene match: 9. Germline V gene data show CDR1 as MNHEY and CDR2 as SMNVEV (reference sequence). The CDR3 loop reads CASSFLGTSGKEQFF. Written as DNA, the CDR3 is TGTGCCAGCAGTTTTTTAGGAACTAGCGGGAAAGAGCAGTTCTTC.

The CDR3: CASSERTKNIQYF. The CDR3, as DNA: TGTGCCAGCAGCGAGAGGACCAAAAACATTCAGTACTTC. The V and J genes are TRBV9 and TRBJ2-4; D gene uncertain. Germline V gene sequence: CDR1 SGDLS, CDR2 YYNGEE. CDR3 length: 13 amino acids. The V and J ends lost 3 bases and 2 bases respectively, with 6 bases between them.

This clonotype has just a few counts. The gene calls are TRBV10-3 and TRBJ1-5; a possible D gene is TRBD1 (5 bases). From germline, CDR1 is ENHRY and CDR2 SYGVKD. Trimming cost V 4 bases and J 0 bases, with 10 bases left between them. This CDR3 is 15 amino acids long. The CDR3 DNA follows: TGTGCCATCAGTGCAGACAGTGTTAGCAATCAGCCCCAGCATTTT. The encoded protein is CAISADSVSNQPQHF.

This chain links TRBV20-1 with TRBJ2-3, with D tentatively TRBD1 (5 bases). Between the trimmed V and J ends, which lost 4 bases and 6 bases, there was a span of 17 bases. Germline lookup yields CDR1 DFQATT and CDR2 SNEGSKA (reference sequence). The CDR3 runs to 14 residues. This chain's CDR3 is CSAIPGAGSDTQYF. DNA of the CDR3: TGCAGTGCTATTCCTGGGGCAGGATCCGATACGCAGTATTTT.

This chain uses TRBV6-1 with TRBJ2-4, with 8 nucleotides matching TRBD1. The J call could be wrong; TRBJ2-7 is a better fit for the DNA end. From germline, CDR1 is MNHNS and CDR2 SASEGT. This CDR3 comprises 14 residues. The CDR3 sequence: CASIEGTGGYEQYF. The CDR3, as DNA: TGTGCCAGCATCGAGGGAACAGGGGGCTACGAGCAGTACTTC.

The CDR3 DNA reads as TGTGCCAGCAGGAAGGACAGGGGCGCTTTTTCGGTGGAACTGTTTTTT. Translation gives CASRKDRGAFSVELFF. The V call is TRBV28, the J call TRBJ1-4; TRBD1 agrees at 9 bases. V lost 6 bases, J lost 12 bases, and 17 bases stayed unmatched. Germline CDR1 and CDR2: MDHEN and SYDVKM. The CDR3 totals 16 residues.

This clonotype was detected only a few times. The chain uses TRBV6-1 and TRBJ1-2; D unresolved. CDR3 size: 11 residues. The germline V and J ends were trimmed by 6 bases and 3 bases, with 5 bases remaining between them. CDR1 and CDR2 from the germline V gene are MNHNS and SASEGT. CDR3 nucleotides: TGTGCCAGCAGAAAGGACTATGGCTACACCTTC. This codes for CASRKDYGYTF.

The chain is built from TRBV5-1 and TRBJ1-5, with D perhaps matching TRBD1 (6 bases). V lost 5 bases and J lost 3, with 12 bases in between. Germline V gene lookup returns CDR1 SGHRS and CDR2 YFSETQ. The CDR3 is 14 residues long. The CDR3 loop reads CASSPGTNNQPQHF. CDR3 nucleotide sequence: TGCGCCAGCAGTCCCGGGACAAACAATCAGCCCCAGCATTTT.

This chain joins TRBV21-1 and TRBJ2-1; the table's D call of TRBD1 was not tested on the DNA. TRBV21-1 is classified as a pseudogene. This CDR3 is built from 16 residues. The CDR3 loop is CASSNPPGTSYNEQFF. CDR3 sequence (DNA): TGTGCCAGCAGCAACCCGCCGGGCACCTCCTACAATGAGCAGTTCTTC.

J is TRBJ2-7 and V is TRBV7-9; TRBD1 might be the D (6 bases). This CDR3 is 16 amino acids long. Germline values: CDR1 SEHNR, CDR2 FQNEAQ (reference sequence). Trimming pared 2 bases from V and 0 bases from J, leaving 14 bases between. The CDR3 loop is CASSLFSGDSSYEQYF. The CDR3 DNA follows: TGTGCCAGCAGCTTATTTTCAGGGGATAGCTCCTACGAGCAGTACTTC.

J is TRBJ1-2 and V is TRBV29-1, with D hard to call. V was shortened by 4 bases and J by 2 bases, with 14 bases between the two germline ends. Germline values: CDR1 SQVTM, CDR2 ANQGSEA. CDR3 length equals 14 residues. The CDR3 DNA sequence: TGCAGCGTTGGACGGAGACTACTAAACTATGGCTACACCTTC. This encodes CSVGRRLLNYGYTF.

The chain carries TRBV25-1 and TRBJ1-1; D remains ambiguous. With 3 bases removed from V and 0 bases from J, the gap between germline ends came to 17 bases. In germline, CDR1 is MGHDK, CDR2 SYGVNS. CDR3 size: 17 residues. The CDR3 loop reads CASSELWAVGVNTEAFF. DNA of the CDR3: TGTGCCAGCAGTGAGCTCTGGGCTGTTGGGGTGAACACTGAAGCTTTCTTT. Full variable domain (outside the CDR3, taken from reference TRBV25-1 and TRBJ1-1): EADIYQTPRYLVIGTGKKITLECSQTMGHDKMYWYQQDPGMELHLIHYSYGVNSTEKGDLSSESTVSRIRTEHFPLTLESARPSHTSQYLCASSELWAVGVNTEAFFGQGTRLTVV.

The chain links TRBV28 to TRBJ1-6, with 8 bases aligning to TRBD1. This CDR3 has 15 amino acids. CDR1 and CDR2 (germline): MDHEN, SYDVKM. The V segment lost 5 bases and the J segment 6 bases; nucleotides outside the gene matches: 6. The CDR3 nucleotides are TGTGCCAGCAGTCCCGACGGACAGGGTAATTCACCCCTCCACTTT. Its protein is CASSPDGQGNSPLHF.

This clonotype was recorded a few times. The CDR3 DNA is TGCAGCGGAGGAGATGCTGAAAAACTGTTTTTT. Translated: CSGGDAEKLFF. V usage is TRBV29-1 and J usage is TRBJ1-4; D is unresolved. CDR1 and CDR2 from the germline V gene are SQVTM and ANQGSEA. The V end was cut by 7 bases, the J end by 7 bases, with 10 bases between. The CDR3 spans 11 residues.

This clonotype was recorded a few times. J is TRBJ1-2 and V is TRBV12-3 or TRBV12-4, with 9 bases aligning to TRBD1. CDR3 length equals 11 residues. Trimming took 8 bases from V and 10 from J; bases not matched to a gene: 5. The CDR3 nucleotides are TGTGCCAGCCGGGACAGGGTATCCTACACCTTC. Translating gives CASRDRVSYTF.